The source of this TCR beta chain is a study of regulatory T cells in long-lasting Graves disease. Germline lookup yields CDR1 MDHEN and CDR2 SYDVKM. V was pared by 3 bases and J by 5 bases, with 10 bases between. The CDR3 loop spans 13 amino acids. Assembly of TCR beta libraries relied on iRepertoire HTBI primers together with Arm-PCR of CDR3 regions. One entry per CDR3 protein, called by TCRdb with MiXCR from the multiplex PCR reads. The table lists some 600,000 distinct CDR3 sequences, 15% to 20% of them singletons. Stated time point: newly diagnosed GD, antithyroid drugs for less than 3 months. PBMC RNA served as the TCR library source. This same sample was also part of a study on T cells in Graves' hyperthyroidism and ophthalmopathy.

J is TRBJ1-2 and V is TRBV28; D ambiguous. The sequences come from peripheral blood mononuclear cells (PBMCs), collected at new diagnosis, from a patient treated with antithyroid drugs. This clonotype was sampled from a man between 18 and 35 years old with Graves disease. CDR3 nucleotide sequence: TGTGCCAGCAGTTTTGGACCTGTATATGGCTACACCTTC. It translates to CASSFGPVYGYTF.